The 16 T cell receptor beta chains below come from one sample, sequenced in a study of identical twins. TCRdb re-called the 5' RACE reads through MiXCR, storing one row per CDR3 protein. The sample has roughly 710,000 distinct CDR3 sequences; less than 7% are singletons. Sequencing input: naive T cells sorted from blood. The receptors were gathered from a man aged 18 to 30 in good health.

This clonotype was counted many times. This chain connects TRBV5-6 to TRBJ2-2; D remains ambiguous. With 2 bases removed from V and 5 bases from J, the gap between germline ends came to 7 bases. The CDR3 is 13 amino acids. Germline assignment: CDR1 SGHDT and CDR2 YYEEEE. The CDR3 region has the DNA TGTGCCAGCAGCTTTCCGGTAACCGGGGAGCTGTTTTTT. Its translation: CASSFPVTGELFF.

This clonotype was seen a handful of times. The chain joins TRBV6-5 to TRBJ2-7, with D possibly matching TRBD1 (6 bases). Trimming shortened V by 4 bases and J by 2 bases, and 9 bases separated the two germline ends. Germline assignment: CDR1 MNHEY and CDR2 SVGAGI. The CDR3 runs 13 residues. The CDR3 loop reads CASSWTVAYEQYF. In DNA form, the CDR3 reads TGTGCCAGCAGTTGGACAGTTGCCTACGAGCAGTACTTC.

There are a few counts of this clonotype. The chain is built from TRBV30 and TRBJ2-5; 10 bases map to TRBD2. Germline-derived CDR1 and CDR2 are GTSNPN and SVGIG (reference sequence). Germline trimming cut 4 bases from V and 5 bases from J; bases unmatched to any gene: 7. CDR3 size: 14 residues. CDR3 DNA: TGTGCCTGGACCTTAGCGGGAGGAGGGGAGACCCAGTACTTC. Translating gives CAWTLAGGGETQYF.

This clonotype was detected many times. The chain couples TRBV29-1 to TRBJ2-2; tentatively, D is TRBD2 (6 bases). V lost 4 bases, J lost 3 bases, and 15 bases lay in between. Germline CDR1 is SQVTM and CDR2 is ANQGSEA. This CDR3 spans 15 amino acids. The CDR3 sequence: CSVADTGGDTGELFF. The CDR3 coding sequence is TGCAGCGTTGCCGACACGGGCGGGGACACCGGGGAGCTGTTTTTT.

Many counts were recorded for this clonotype. The rearrangement links TRBV5-5 to TRBJ1-5; tentative D call: TRBD1 (5 bases). The germline CDR1 and CDR2 sequences are SGHKS and YYEKEE (reference sequence). V was shortened by 0 bases and J by 0 bases, with 10 bases between the two germline ends. This CDR3 has 16 amino acids. CDR3 amino acids: CASSLVGGDSNQPQHF. The CDR3 DNA reads TGTGCCAGCAGCTTGGTTGGGGGGGATAGCAATCAGCCCCAGCATTTT.

Ten or more counts support this clonotype. The chain carries TRBV6-1 and TRBJ1-5; D may be TRBD1 (6 bases). With 6 bases removed from V and 0 bases from J, the gap between germline ends came to 9 bases. This CDR3 is built from 14 residues. The germline V gene encodes CDR1 MNHNS and CDR2 SASEGT. The CDR3: CASRGDNSNQPQHF. CDR3 sequence (DNA): TGTGCCAGCAGAGGGGACAATAGCAATCAGCCCCAGCATTTT.

This clonotype showed up many times. The chain combines TRBV12-3 or TRBV12-4 with TRBJ2-5; the D gene is possibly TRBD2 (6 bases). The CDR3 is made up of 16 amino acids. V was clipped by 6 bases and J by 1 base, with 18 bases between them. CDR3 sequence reads: CASRTSRGRSQETQYF. CDR3 coding DNA: TGTGCCAGCAGGACTAGTCGGGGCAGGTCCCAAGAGACCCAGTACTTC.

This clonotype has a count of ten or more. The V and J genes are TRBV11-1 and TRBJ2-1; 7 nucleotides agree with TRBD2. Germline V gene sequence: CDR1 SGHAT, CDR2 FQDESV (reference sequence). The CDR3 contains 12 residues. V shed 5 bases, J shed 11 bases, and the junction held 6 bases outside the gene matches. CDR3 region: CASSLKRDKQFF. CDR3 in DNA: TGTGCCAGCAGCCTGAAGCGGGATAAGCAGTTCTTC.

This clonotype was detected ten times or more. V and J are TRBV15 and TRBJ2-5; D not resolved. Trimming pared 6 bases from V and 2 bases from J, leaving 7 bases between. Germline CDR1 and CDR2: LNHNV and YYDKDF (reference sequence). This CDR3 is 12 amino acids long. Here the CDR3 reads CATSRAQETQYF. The CDR3 DNA reads TGTGCCACCAGTCGAGCTCAAGAGACCCAGTACTTC. Supplemented by reference TRBV15 and TRBJ2-5, the full variable domain reads DAMVIQNPRYQVTQFGKPVTLSCSQTLNHNVMYWYQQKSSQAPKLLFHYYDKDFNNEADTPDNFQSRRPNTSFCFLDIRSPGLGDTAMYLCATSRAQETQYFGPGTRLLVL.

This clonotype was found many times. The V and J genes are TRBV5-5 and TRBJ2-3; TRBD2 matches at 7 bases. J lost 0 bases, V lost 3 bases, and 4 bases had no gene match. The CDR3 sequence is 15 residues long. From germline, CDR1 is SGHKS and CDR2 YYEKEE (reference sequence). The CDR3 spells CASSWEGRSTDTQYF. The CDR3 DNA is TGTGCCAGCAGCTGGGAGGGTCGAAGCACAGATACGCAGTATTTT. Full variable domain (missing parts from reference TRBV5-5 and TRBJ2-3): DAGVTQSPTHLIKTRGQQVTLRCSPISGHKSVSWYQQVLGQGPQFIFQYYEKEERGRGNFPDRFSARQFPNYSSELNVNALLLGDSALYLCASSWEGRSTDTQYFGPGTRLTVL.

This clonotype was detected ten times or more. The chain employs TRBV2 and TRBJ1-1, with TRBD1 matching over 7 bases. CDR1 is SNHLY, CDR2 FYNNEI, per germline. This CDR3 spans 15 amino acids. The V and J ends lost 1 base and 5 bases, in that order; junction bases with no gene match: 7. CDR3 sequence reads: CASSEEVTGDTEAFF. CDR3 sequence (DNA): TGTGCCAGCAGTGAAGAGGTAACAGGGGATACTGAAGCTTTCTTT.

There are a few counts of this clonotype. The V call is TRBV29-1, the J call TRBJ1-1, with 9 nucleotides matching TRBD1. Trimming cost V 7 bases and J 6 bases; bases outside gene matches: 9. The V gene's germline CDR1 is SQVTM and CDR2 ANQGSEA. The CDR3 covers 13 residues. Here the CDR3 DNA reads TGCAGCGGCCGACAGGGGGGTCGGGCTGAAGCTTTCTTT. Translation gives CSGRQGGRAEAFF.

This clonotype was seen a handful of times. The chain uses TRBV6-1 and TRBJ2-6; perhaps TRBD1 as D (5 bases). Trimming took 6 bases from V and 0 from J, leaving 9 bases between them. Looked up from germline, CDR1 is MNHNS and CDR2 is SASEGT. The CDR3 spans 15 residues. The CDR3 DNA follows: TGTGCCAGCAGCTCCAGGGACTCTGGGGCCAACGTCCTGACTTTC. Encoded protein: CASSSRDSGANVLTF.

This clonotype was seen a handful of times. The chain's CDR3 is CASSSGPWEETQYF. The CDR3 bases are TGTGCCAGCAGCTCTGGGCCCTGGGAGGAGACCCAGTACTTC. The chain joins TRBV7-9 to TRBJ2-5; D might be TRBD2 (5 bases). V was trimmed by 4 bases and J by 5 bases, leaving 14 bases between them. The CDR3 contains 14 residues. Per germline, CDR1 SEHNR and CDR2 FQNEAQ (reference sequence).

This clonotype has more than one count but fewer than ten. This sequence joins TRBV7-9 and TRBJ1-1; D is uncertain. Per germline, CDR1 SEHNR and CDR2 FQNEAQ (reference sequence). The V end was cut by 5 bases, the J end by 1 base, with 17 bases between. The CDR3 has 16 residues. This chain's CDR3 is CASSPLATGANTEAFF. The CDR3, as DNA: TGTGCCAGCAGCCCACTAGCGACGGGAGCGAACACTGAAGCTTTCTTT.

This clonotype was seen a few times. The V and J genes are TRBV11-2 and TRBJ2-3; possibly TRBD2 for D (5 bases). The ends were cut back, 5 bases at V and 2 bases at J, with 14 bases in the middle. This CDR3 has 15 residues. Germline CDR1 SGHAT, CDR2 FQNNGV. The DNA for the CDR3 is TGTGCCAGCAGCGACCCCGGAGGAGACACAGATACGCAGTATTTT. Its protein product is CASSDPGGDTDTQYF.